A selection of T cell receptor beta chains follows, all from one sample in a study of regulatory T cells in long-lasting Graves disease. TCRdb ran MiXCR on the multiplex PCR reads and lists one entry per CDR3 protein. The sample records a few hundred thousand distinct CDR3 sequences, around 24% being singletons. The sequencing here drew on peripheral blood mononuclear cells (PBMCs), taken when the disease was refractory, from a patient treated with antithyroid drugs. These receptors were obtained from a female donor with Graves disease. Each CDR3 is given with its conserved first and last residue. The order of the fields is clone size, V gene, J gene, D gene, CDR3 protein, CDR3 DNA. A D gene is named only where the DNA matches it firmly. Only part of the rows carry a size: once, few, many, or a class if the clone is expanded.

>many|TRBV6-5|TRBJ1-6|NA
CASSYSMAGRGSPLHF
TGTGCCAGCAGTTACTCGATGGCGGGGCGCGGTTCACCCCTCCACTTT
>few|TRBV5-1|TRBJ1-1|NA
CASSLGRAVRIDEAFF
TGCGCCAGCAGCTTGGGCCGAGCGGTTCGGATTGATGAAGCTTTCTTT
>many|TRBV27|TRBJ2-7|TRBD1
CASWTGGDEQYF
TGTGCCAGCTGGACAGGGGGCGACGAGCAGTACTTC
>NA|TRBV7-2|TRBJ2-7|TRBD2
CASSWGLAGSSYEQYF
TGTGCCAGCAGCTGGGGACTAGCGGGGAGCTCCTACGAGCAGTACTTC
>NA|TRBV19|TRBJ1-1|NA
CASSIYRGAEAFF
TGTGCCAGTAGTATTTATCGGGGGGCTGAAGCTTTCTTT
>NA|TRBV5-1|TRBJ2-6|TRBD1
CASSPKGQGIAGANVLTF
TGCGCCAGCAGCCCAAAGGGACAGGGTATAGCTGGGGCCAACGTCCTGACTTTC
>many|TRBV11-2|TRBJ2-7|NA
CASSATAGSYEQYF
TGTGCCAGCAGCGCAACTGCAGGATCCTACGAGCAGTACTTC
>many|TRBV9|TRBJ2-7|TRBD2
CASSPIPSGRAYEQYF
TGTGCCAGCAGCCCCATCCCTAGCGGGAGGGCCTACGAGCAGTACTTC
>NA|TRBV9|TRBJ2-7|NA
CASSVGDTTYEQYF
TGTGCCAGCAGCGTAGGTGACACAACCTACGAGCAGTACTTC
>NA|TRBV6-1|TRBJ1-5|NA
CASSEREPQHF
TGTGCCAGCAGTGAACGGGAGCCCCAGCATTTT
>NA|TRBV6-2/TRBV6-3|TRBJ2-3|NA
CASSEFADTFTDTQYF
TGTGCCAGCAGTGAATTTGCGGACACCTTCACAGATACGCAGTATTTT
>NA|TRBV30|TRBJ1-2|NA
CAWSVGAGGGYTF
TGTGCCTGGAGTGTTGGGGCAGGAGGTGGCTACACCTTC
>once|TRBV7-2|TRBJ1-3|NA
CASSLGSAGGNTIYF
TGTGCCAGCAGTTTAGGGTCGGCCGGTGGAAACACCATATATTTT
>NA|TRBV28|TRBJ2-1|NA
CASSSDPGTVTYNEQFF
TGTGCCAGCAGCTCCGACCCCGGGACGGTCACCTACAATGAGCAGTTCTTC
>many|TRBV20-1|TRBJ2-5|NA
CSARDLYREETQYF
TGCAGTGCTAGAGATCTCTACAGGGAAGAGACCCAGTACTTC
>NA|TRBV29-1|TRBJ2-7|TRBD1
CSVVRQGVQEQYF
TGCAGCGTTGTGCGGCAGGGGGTACAAGAGCAGTACTTC
>NA|TRBV11-2|TRBJ1-1|NA
CASSLMVQLNTEAFF
TGTGCCAGCAGCTTAATGGTACAGCTGAACACTGAAGCTTTCTTT
>many|TRBV2|TRBJ1-4|NA
CASRPIGLGEKLFF
TGTGCCAGCAGACCCATCGGACTGGGTGAAAAACTGTTTTTT
>NA|TRBV3-1|TRBJ2-1|NA
CASSQDIGAYNEQFF
TGTGCCAGCAGCCAAGATATAGGGGCCTACAATGAGCAGTTCTTC
>few|TRBV19|TRBJ2-7|NA
CASSLGQYF
TGTGCCAGTAGTCTCGGGCAGTACTTC
>few|TRBV7-9|TRBJ1-2|TRBD1
CASSDRDRTTPRAGYTF
TGTGCCAGCAGCGACCGGGACAGGACAACTCCTCGGGCGGGCTACACCTTC
>many|TRBV28|TRBJ1-2|NA
CASSLSFEGYGYTF
TGTGCCAGCAGTTTAAGTTTTGAGGGCTATGGCTACACCTTC
>few|TRBV5-1|TRBJ2-7|TRBD2
CASQIAGEYNEQYF
TGCGCCAGCCAGATTGCGGGAGAATATAACGAGCAGTACTTC
>NA|TRBV30|TRBJ1-6|NA
CAWTPGGYNSPLHF
TGTGCCTGGACCCCGGGCGGATATAATTCACCCCTCCACTTT
>NA|TRBV4-1|TRBJ1-5|NA
CASSRQLTQPQHF
TGCGCCAGCAGCCGCCAACTTACTCAGCCCCAGCATTTT
>few|TRBV25-1|TRBJ1-2|TRBD1
CASSEGRGYGYTF
TGTGCCAGCAGTGAGGGCAGGGGGTATGGCTACACCTTC
>many|TRBV20-1|TRBJ2-5|NA
CSALPLAGQETQYF
TGCAGTGCCCTCCCCCTGGCGGGACAAGAGACCCAGTACTTC
>NA|TRBV5-1|TRBJ2-7|NA
CASSTGGGWEQYF
TGCGCCAGCAGCACCGGTGGGGGGTGGGAGCAGTACTTC
>many|TRBV28|TRBJ2-7|NA
CASSLSIHLEQYF
TGTGCCAGCAGTTTGTCGATTCATTTAGAGCAGTACTTC
>NA|TRBV30|TRBJ2-1|NA
CAWTSVNEQFF
TGTGCCTGGACTAGCGTCAATGAGCAGTTCTTC
>many|TRBV12-3/TRBV12-4|TRBJ1-6|TRBD1
CASSPQGPGSPLHF
TGTGCCAGCAGTCCACAGGGGCCGGGATCACCCCTCCACTTT
>NA|TRBV15|TRBJ2-1|TRBD1
CATTPTGQGANEQFF
TGTGCCACCACCCCAACGGGACAGGGGGCCAATGAGCAGTTCTTC
>NA|TRBV7-9|TRBJ2-2|NA
CASSRTQGGFGELFF
TGTGCCAGCAGTCGAACCCAGGGCGGGTTTGGGGAGCTGTTTTTT
>NA|TRBV19|TRBJ1-1|NA
CASSTERVSVTEAFF
TGTGCCAGTAGTACGGAGAGGGTTTCAGTCACTGAAGCTTTCTTT
>NA|TRBV5-6|TRBJ2-5|NA
CASGLDGWVETQYF
TGTGCCAGCGGGCTTGACGGCTGGGTGGAGACCCAGTACTTC
>few|TRBV9|TRBJ2-4|NA
CASSAAGTPKNIQYF
TGTGCCAGCAGCGCCGCCGGGACACCGAAAAACATTCAGTACTTC
>few|TRBV19|TRBJ1-4|TRBD1
CASNSDRGPEKLFF
TGTGCCAGTAACTCCGACAGGGGGCCTGAAAAACTGTTTTTT
>NA|TRBV13|TRBJ2-5|NA
CASGGIQETQYF
TGTGCCAGCGGGGGTATTCAAGAGACCCAGTACTTC
>NA|TRBV5-1|TRBJ2-7|TRBD2
CASSPPTSGLYEQYF
TGCGCCAGCAGCCCGCCGACTAGCGGCCTATACGAGCAGTACTTC
>NA|TRBV15|TRBJ1-3|NA
CATSRDRAGGSTIYF
TGTGCCACCAGCAGAGATCGGGCAGGAGGAAGCACCATATATTTT
>few|TRBV4-3|TRBJ2-7|TRBD2
CASSPGLAGFKEQYF
TGCGCCAGCAGCCCTGGACTAGCGGGGTTTAAAGAGCAGTACTTC
>many|TRBV28|TRBJ1-2|TRBD1
CASRRQGTGGYTF
TGTGCCAGCAGAAGACAGGGAACGGGCGGCTACACCTTC
>NA|TRBV5-5|TRBJ2-7|TRBD1
CASSGRGDRVKYF
TGTGCCAGCAGCGGACGGGGGGACAGGGTGAAGTACTTC
>NA|TRBV19|TRBJ2-7|TRBD2
CASSLGAGDHEQYF
TGTGCCAGTTCGTTGGGTGCGGGAGATCACGAGCAGTACTTC
>few|TRBV7-9|TRBJ2-5|NA
CASSLARNQETQYF
TGTGCCAGCAGCTTAGCCAGGAACCAAGAGACCCAGTACTTC
>many|TRBV13|TRBJ2-2|TRBD2
CASSVRLAGETGELFF
TGTGCCAGCAGCGTACGACTAGCGGGAGAGACCGGGGAGCTGTTTTTT
>few|TRBV29-1|TRBJ1-1|NA
CSVVETNTEAFF
TGCAGCGTTGTAGAAACGAACACTGAAGCTTTCTTT
>many|TRBV7-2|TRBJ2-7|TRBD2
CASSPLSGGNPYEQYF
TGTGCCAGCAGCCCACTTAGCGGGGGAAATCCCTACGAGCAGTACTTC
>few|TRBV29-1|TRBJ1-4|NA
CSVEDPREGEKLFF
TGCAGCGTTGAAGACCCCAGGGAGGGCGAAAAACTGTTTTTT
>many|TRBV6-1|TRBJ1-2|NA
CASNERGVGYGYTF
TGTGCCAGCAACGAACGGGGAGTCGGCTATGGCTACACCTTC
>many|TRBV19|TRBJ2-7|TRBD1
CASSISGTGGQEQYF
TGTGCCAGTAGTATAAGTGGGACAGGGGGCCAAGAGCAGTACTTC
>many|TRBV2|TRBJ1-1|TRBD1
CASGSRGSVEAFF
TGTGCCAGCGGAAGCAGGGGGTCGGTTGAAGCTTTCTTT
>few|TRBV12-3/TRBV12-4|TRBJ2-3|NA
CASSPSFGTDTQYF
TGTGCCAGCAGCCCATCATTTGGGACAGATACGCAGTATTTT